Sequencing of this TCR beta chain was carried out in a study of CD8+CD57+ T cells in acquired aplastic anemia. Regarding the study as a whole: Patients and controls had CD8+ Simpson's diversity values that were not significantly distinct.

Only a few counts were recorded for this clonotype. The antigen remains unidentified. Germline values: CDR1 DFQATT, CDR2 SNEGSKA (reference sequence). V was clipped by 4 bases and J by 8 bases, with 20 bases between them. This CDR3 contains 14 residues. The TCR beta profiling, which covered VDJ combination and CDR3 sequence, was carried out using genomic DNA as the template. TCRdb used MiXCR to reprocess the reads, holding one entry per CDR3 protein. The profile shows around 120,000 distinct CDR3 sequences, over 30% of them singletons. The sequenced patients had an expansion of CD8+CD57+ cells seen by flow cytometry. Severe acquired aplastic anemia was present in every patient.

The sequence was collected from a human donor with aplastic anemia. The rearrangement uses TRBV20-1 and TRBJ1-2; D is uncertain. Sequenced input: sorted CD4+, CD8+, or CD8+CD57+ T cells (not recorded which) from PBMCs. CDR3 DNA sequence: TGCAGTGCTAACTTCGGGGTGGTAGTCGGGGGCTACACCTTC. Its translation is CSANFGVVVGGYTF.